Listed here are 27 T cell receptor beta chains from one sample, sequenced in a study of shared clonotypes between healthy human individuals. Produced via immunoSEQ multiplex PCR; TCRdb's table is partial and in-frame only. The table lists about 2.3 million clones, 85% to 95% of them singletons, with 0.37% in the top ten. The sample comprised naive CD4+ T cells from PBMCs. The subset is: CD45RA+ positively selected. These receptors all come from a man aged 18 to 29 in good health. Some clones in this sample may be carry-over from other donors' samples.

The rearrangement joins TRBV7-6 to TRBJ1-4; D is unclear. The V and J ends lost 1 base and 0 bases respectively, with 12 bases between them. CDR3 length equals 17 residues. CDR1 is SGHVS, CDR2 FNYEAQ, per germline. CDR3 amino acids: CASSLGRQAATNEKLFF. In DNA form, the CDR3 reads TGTGCCAGCAGCTTAGGGAGGCAAGCCGCAACTAATGAAAAACTGTTTTTT.

The V gene is TRBV10-3, the J gene TRBJ2-3; TRBD2 aligns across 8 bases. The J segment lost 4 bases and the V segment lost 8 bases, leaving 5 bases of the junction unmatched. Germline CDR1 and CDR2: ENHRY and SYGVKD. CDR3 length: 13 residues. This CDR3 reads CAISGGESDTQYF. The CDR3 DNA follows: TGTGCCATCTCCGGGGGGGAGTCAGATACGCAGTATTTT.

The chain couples TRBV6-1 to TRBJ2-5; 9 nucleotides align to TRBD2. V lost 0 bases to trimming and J lost 3 bases; unmatched junction nucleotides: 11. CDR1 MNHNS and CDR2 SASEGT come from the germline V gene. The CDR3 extends over 18 amino acids. CDR3 sequence reads: CASSEARLAGRTKETQYF. The CDR3 DNA reads TGTGCCAGCAGTGAAGCGCGGCTAGCGGGGAGGACTAAAGAGACCCAGTACTTC.

This chain uses TRBV9 with TRBJ1-6, with D possibly TRBD1 on 5 matching bases. The CDR3 runs 13 residues. Trimming shortened V by 7 bases and J by 10 bases, and 15 bases separated the two germline ends. Germline V gives CDR1 SGDLS, CDR2 YYNGEE. CDR3 loop: CASCPGPGSPLHF. The DNA for the CDR3 is TGTGCCAGCTGTCCGGGGCCTGGGTCACCCCTCCACTTT. Looking up the rest from reference TRBV9 and TRBJ1-6 gives the full variable domain: DSGVTQTPKHLITATGQRVTLRCSPRSGDLSVYWYQQSLDQGLQFLIQYYNGEERAKGNILERFSAQQFPDLHSELNLSSLELGDSALYFCASCPGPGSPLHFGNGTRLTVT.

CDR3 protein: CASSLSPLSETQYF. The CDR3 DNA follows: TGTGCCAGCAGTTTATCGCCCCTTTCAGAGACCCAGTACTTC. The chain recombines TRBV28 with TRBJ2-5; D gene unclear. This CDR3 region has 14 residues. V was cut by 1 base and J by 4 bases, with 10 bases left in between. Germline CDR1 reads MDHEN; CDR2 reads SYDVKM.

The rearrangement links TRBV11-3 to TRBJ2-1; a possible D gene is TRBD1 (6 bases). Per germline, CDR1 SGHNT and CDR2 YENEEA. This CDR3 is 15 amino acids long. V lost 5 bases, J lost 5 bases, and 16 bases lay in between. Here the CDR3 reads CASSLDRQAHNEQFF. CDR3 DNA sequence: TGTGCCAGCAGCCTCGACCGACAGGCCCACAATGAGCAGTTCTTC.

The chain combines TRBV28 with TRBJ2-7; a weak D match, TRBD1 (6 bases). CDR1 is MDHEN, CDR2 SYDVKM, per germline. This CDR3 spans 13 amino acids. The V gene lost 10 bases and the J gene lost 0 bases, with 13 bases spanning the gap. The DNA of the CDR3 is TGTGCCATCCTGGACAGCCTCTCCTACGAGCAGTACTTC. It specifies CAILDSLSYEQYF.

The genes are TRBV2 and TRBJ2-5; D not certain. The CDR3 is 15 residues long. V was clipped by 4 bases and J by 3 bases, with 15 bases between them. Germline loops: CDR1 SNHLY, CDR2 FYNNEI. The CDR3 protein is CASSVGYPTEETQYF. In DNA, the CDR3 is TGTGCCAGCAGTGTTGGCTACCCTACGGAAGAGACCCAGTACTTC.

This chain uses TRBV15 with TRBJ1-4, with D possibly matching TRBD1 (6 bases). CDR3 length: 14 amino acids. Between the trimmed V and J ends, which lost 4 bases and 11 bases, there was a span of 17 bases. The germline V gene encodes CDR1 LNHNV and CDR2 YYDKDF (reference sequence). The CDR3 here is CATSKGELGAKLFF. CDR3 DNA: TGTGCCACCAGCAAGGGGGAATTGGGAGCTAAACTGTTTTTT.

This chain uses TRBV6-1 with TRBJ1-5, with D possibly matching TRBD1 (5 bases). Trimming removed 8 bases at V and 5 bases at J, with 10 bases between. Germline CDR1 MNHNS, CDR2 SASEGT. The CDR3 runs to 12 residues. The CDR3 nucleotides read TGTGCCAGCTCCAGGGTATATCAGCCCCAGCATTTT. Translation: CASSRVYQPQHF.

This chain joins TRBV5-1 and TRBJ2-3; TRBD2 agrees at 10 bases. Trimming removed 6 bases from V and 2 bases from J; junction bases left unmatched: 6. There are 15 residues in the CDR3. Germline V gene sequence: CDR1 SGHRS, CDR2 YFSETQ. The CDR3 spells CASTPGLATTDTQYF. In DNA form, the CDR3 reads TGCGCCAGCACCCCGGGACTAGCGACCACAGATACGCAGTATTTT.

The chain couples TRBV7-2 to TRBJ1-2; D call uncertain. CDR3 length: 14 residues. V lost 5 bases, J lost 5 bases, and 15 bases lay in between. Germline V gene sequence: CDR1 SGHTA, CDR2 FQGNSA. The CDR3 spells CASSKLGGRYGYTF. The DNA of the CDR3 is TGTGCCAGCAGCAAGTTGGGTGGGCGGTATGGCTACACCTTC.

Concerning this clone itself: Other DNA sequences in the sample encode the same CDR3. The chain couples TRBV5-1 to TRBJ2-3; D tentatively fits TRBD1 or TRBD2 (5 bases each). Trimming left V 0 bases short and J 3 bases short, with 11 bases between. The CDR3 length is 15 residues. CDR1 is SGHRS and CDR2 is YFSETQ in the germline V gene. Here the CDR3 DNA reads TGCGCCAGCAGCTTGGGGACAACGGGGACAGATACGCAGTATTTT. Protein sequence: CASSLGTTGTDTQYF.

V and J are TRBV6-4 and TRBJ1-1; TRBD1 is a possible D gene (5 bases). Trimming pared 1 base from V and 5 bases from J, leaving 14 bases between. This CDR3 has 15 residues. CDR1 MRHNA and CDR2 SNTAGT come from the germline V gene. The CDR3, as DNA: TGTGCCAGCAGTGACTTTCAGGGAGAGGGTACTGAAGCTTTCTTT. Its translation: CASSDFQGEGTEAFF.

The chain couples TRBV11-2 to TRBJ2-5, with unresolved D. This CDR3 contains 15 residues. CDR1 and CDR2 (germline): SGHAT, FQNNGV. Trimming cost V 0 bases and J 5 bases, with 13 bases left between them. The CDR3 DNA reads as TGTGCCAGCAGCTTAGATCCGGGTTTTTCGGAGACCCAGTACTTC. Translated: CASSLDPGFSETQYF.

The chain links TRBV28 to TRBJ1-2; TRBD1 might be the D (6 bases). The CDR3 loop spans 14 amino acids. Per germline, CDR1 MDHEN and CDR2 SYDVKM. The germline V and J ends were trimmed by 4 bases and 5 bases, with 14 bases remaining between them. In DNA, the CDR3 is TGTGCCAGCAGTTCCGGACAGACACATTATGGCTACACCTTC. Its protein is CASSSGQTHYGYTF.

V usage is TRBV29-1 and J usage is TRBJ2-7, with D unresolved. Germline CDR1 reads SQVTM; CDR2 reads ANQGSEA. The CDR3 extends over 11 amino acids. V was pared by 4 bases and J by 7 bases, with 11 bases between. CDR3 sequence reads: CSVVRPPEQYF. Here the CDR3 DNA reads TGCAGCGTTGTCAGGCCCCCGGAGCAGTACTTC.

This chain uses TRBV9 with TRBJ2-3; 13 nucleotides line up with TRBD2. The J segment lost 4 bases and the V segment lost 2 bases, leaving 4 bases of the junction unmatched. The CDR3 spans 16 residues. Germline V gene data show CDR1 as SGDLS and CDR2 as YYNGEE. The CDR3: CASSVRTSGSPDTQYF. In nucleotides, the CDR3 is TGTGCCAGCAGCGTCAGGACTAGCGGGAGCCCAGATACGCAGTATTTT. The entire variable domain, with the rest obtained from reference TRBV9 and TRBJ2-3, is as follows: DSGVTQTPKHLITATGQRVTLRCSPRSGDLSVYWYQQSLDQGLQFLIQYYNGEERAKGNILERFSAQQFPDLHSELNLSSLELGDSALYFCASSVRTSGSPDTQYFGPGTRLTVL.

The rearrangement uses TRBV30 and TRBJ1-1, with D perhaps TRBD1 (5 bases). Trimming pared 2 bases from V and 4 bases from J, leaving 14 bases between. Germline-derived CDR1 and CDR2 are GTSNPN and SVGIG (reference sequence). The CDR3 sequence is 14 residues long. CDR3 DNA sequence: TGTGCCTGGAGTTTAGGGGAAGGTATCACTGAAGCTTTCTTT. Translated: CAWSLGEGITEAFF. The full variable domain, rest sourced from reference TRBV30 and TRBJ1-1, is SQTIHQWPATLVQPVGSPLSLECTVEGTSNPNLYWYRQAAGRGLQLLFYSVGIGQISSEVPQNLSASRPQDRQFILSSKKLLLSDSGFYLCAWSLGEGITEAFFGQGTRLTVV.

This chain joins TRBV5-1 and TRBJ2-3; possible D gene TRBD2, 5 bases. The CDR3 length is 15 residues. CDR1 is SGHRS, CDR2 YFSETQ, per germline. V lost 4 bases and J lost 4, with 16 bases in between. CDR3 nucleotides: TGCGCCAGCAGCACCGGGAATCTTCGTTCAGATACGCAGTATTTT. Its translation: CASSTGNLRSDTQYF. The variable domain in full, with the rest retrieved from reference TRBV5-1 and TRBJ2-3, is KAGVTQTPRYLIKTRGQQVTLSCSPISGHRSVSWYQQTPGQGLQFLFEYFSETQRNKGNFPGRFSGRQFSNSRSEMNVSTLELGDSALYLCASSTGNLRSDTQYFGPGTRLTVL.

As DNA, the CDR3 is TGTGCCAGCACCCCGGGACAAGACGAAAAACTGTTTTTT. This sequence encodes CASTPGQDEKLFF. V gene TRBV28 combines with J gene TRBJ1-4; D is perhaps TRBD1 (6 bases). The V end was cut by 7 bases, the J end by 8 bases, with 14 bases between. The CDR3 covers 13 residues. The germline V gene encodes CDR1 MDHEN and CDR2 SYDVKM.

The V gene is TRBV13, the J gene TRBJ2-1, with D possibly being TRBD2 (6 bases). Germline V gene data show CDR1 as PRHDT and CDR2 as FYEKMQ (reference sequence). CDR3 size: 18 residues. The V and J ends lost 7 bases and 4 bases respectively, with 26 bases between them. The CDR3 reads CASKIKWERRGLYNEQFF. The CDR3 bases are TGTGCCAGCAAAATTAAGTGGGAAAGGCGGGGCCTTTACAATGAGCAGTTCTTC.

This clone has more than one count but fewer than ten. The chain is built from TRBV10-3 and TRBJ1-5; no reliable D call. Germline assignment: CDR1 ENHRY and CDR2 SYGVKD. The CDR3 consists of 13 residues. V was pared by 4 bases and J by 7 bases, with 11 bases between. CDR3 in amino acids: CAISGELGQPQHF. CDR3 coding DNA: TGTGCCATCAGTGGAGAATTGGGGCAGCCCCAGCATTTT.

The rearrangement uses TRBV5-8 and TRBJ1-2; D remains unclear. This CDR3 is built from 13 residues. The V end was cut by 2 bases, the J end by 7 bases, with 12 bases between. Germline V gene data show CDR1 as SGHTS and CDR2 as YDEGEE. The DNA for the CDR3 is TGTGCCAGCAGCTTCCGGGAGGTGTCTGGCTACACCTTC. Its translation is CASSFREVSGYTF.

The J gene is TRBJ1-2, the V gene TRBV7-8; D perhaps matches TRBD1 (5 bases). Germline loops: CDR1 SGHVS, CDR2 FQNEAQ. Trimming cost V 4 bases and J 1 base, with 7 bases left between them. The CDR3 totals 13 residues. Here the CDR3 reads CASSWQGNYGYTF. The CDR3 DNA follows: TGTGCCAGCAGCTGGCAGGGTAACTATGGCTACACCTTC. Variable domain in full (rest from reference TRBV7-8 and TRBJ1-2): GAGVSQSPRYKVAKRGQDVALRCDPISGHVSLFWYQQALGQGPEFLTYFQNEAQLDKSGLPSDRFFAERPEGSVSTLKIQRTQQEDSAVYLCASSWQGNYGYTFGSGTRLTVV.

This chain links TRBV11-2 with TRBJ2-7; D is perhaps TRBD2 (6 bases). V was trimmed by 3 bases and J by 6 bases, leaving 15 bases between them. The V gene's germline CDR1 is SGHAT and CDR2 FQNNGV. This CDR3 region has 14 residues. The CDR3 coding sequence is TGTGCCAGCAGCTTGCAGGGAGGCAGCGGCGAGCAGTACTTC. This codes for CASSLQGGSGEQYF.

This chain joins TRBV19 and TRBJ2-2; 12 nucleotides agree with TRBD2. This CDR3 has 16 residues. Looked up from germline, CDR1 is LNHDA and CDR2 is SQIVND (reference sequence). V shed 4 bases and J 5 bases; nucleotides not matched to a gene: 5. CDR3 in DNA: TGTGCCAGTAGTACTAGCGGGAGGGCCAGTACCGGGGAGCTGTTTTTT. This gives the protein CASSTSGRASTGELFF.